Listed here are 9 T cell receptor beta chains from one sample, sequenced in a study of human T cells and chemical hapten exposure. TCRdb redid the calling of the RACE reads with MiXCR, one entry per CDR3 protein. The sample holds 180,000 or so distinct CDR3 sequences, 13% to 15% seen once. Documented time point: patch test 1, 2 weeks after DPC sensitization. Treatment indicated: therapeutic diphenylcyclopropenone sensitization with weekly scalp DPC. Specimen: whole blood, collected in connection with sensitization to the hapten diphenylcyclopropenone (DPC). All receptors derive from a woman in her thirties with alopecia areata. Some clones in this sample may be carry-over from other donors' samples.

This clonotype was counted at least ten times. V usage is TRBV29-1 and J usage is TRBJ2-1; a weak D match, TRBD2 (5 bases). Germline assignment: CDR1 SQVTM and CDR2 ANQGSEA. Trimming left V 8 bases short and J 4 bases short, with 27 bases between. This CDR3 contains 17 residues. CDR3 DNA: TGCAGCTCTCACATAAGTCGGGCTAGCCGGCTTTACAATGAGCAGTTCTTC. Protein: CSSHISRASRLYNEQFF.

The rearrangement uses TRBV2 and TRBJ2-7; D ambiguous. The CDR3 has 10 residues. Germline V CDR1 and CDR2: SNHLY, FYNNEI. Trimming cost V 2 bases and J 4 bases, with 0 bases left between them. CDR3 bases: TGTGCCAGCAGTGAATACGAGCAGTACTTC. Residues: CASSEYEQYF.

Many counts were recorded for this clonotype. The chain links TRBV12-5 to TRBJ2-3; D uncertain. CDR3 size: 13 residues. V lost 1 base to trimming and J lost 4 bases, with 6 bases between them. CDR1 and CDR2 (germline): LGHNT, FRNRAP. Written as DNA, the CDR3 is TGTGCTAGTGGTTTGGGAGTGGCAGATACGCAGTATTTT. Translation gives CASGLGVADTQYF. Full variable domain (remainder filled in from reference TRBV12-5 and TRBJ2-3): DARVTQTPRHKVTEMGQEVTMRCQPILGHNTVFWYRQTMMQGLELLAYFRNRAPLDDSGMPKDRFSAEMPDATLATLKIQPSEPRDSAVYFCASGLGVADTQYFGPGTRLTVL.

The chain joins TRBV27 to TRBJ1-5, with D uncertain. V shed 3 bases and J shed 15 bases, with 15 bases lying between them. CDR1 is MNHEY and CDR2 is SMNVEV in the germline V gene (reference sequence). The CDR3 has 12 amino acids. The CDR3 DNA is TGTGCCAGCAGTTTTTCACACGGCAATATGCATTTT. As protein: CASSFSHGNMHF.

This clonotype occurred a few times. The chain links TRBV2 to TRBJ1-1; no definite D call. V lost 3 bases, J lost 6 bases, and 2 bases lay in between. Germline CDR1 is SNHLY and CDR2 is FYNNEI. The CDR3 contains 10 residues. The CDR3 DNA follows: TGTGCCAGCAGTGAGGCTGAAGCTTTCTTT. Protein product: CASSEAEAFF. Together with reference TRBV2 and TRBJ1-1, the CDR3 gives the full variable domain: EPEVTQTPSHQVTQMGQEVILRCVPISNHLYFYWYRQILGQKVEFLVSFYNNEISEKSEIFDDQFSVERPDGSNFTLKIRSTKLEDSAMYFCASSEAEAFFGQGTRLTVV.

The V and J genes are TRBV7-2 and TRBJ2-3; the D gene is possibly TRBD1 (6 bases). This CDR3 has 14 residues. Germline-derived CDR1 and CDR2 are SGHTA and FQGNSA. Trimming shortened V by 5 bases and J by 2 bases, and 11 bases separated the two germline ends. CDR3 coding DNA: TGTGCCAGCAGCCTCGGACAGCACACAGATACGCAGTATTTT. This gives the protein CASSLGQHTDTQYF.

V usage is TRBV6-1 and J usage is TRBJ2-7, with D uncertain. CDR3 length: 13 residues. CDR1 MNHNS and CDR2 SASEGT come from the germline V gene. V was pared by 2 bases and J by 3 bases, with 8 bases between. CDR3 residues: CASSEQPDYEQYF. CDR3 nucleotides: TGTGCCAGCAGTGAACAGCCTGACTACGAGCAGTACTTC.

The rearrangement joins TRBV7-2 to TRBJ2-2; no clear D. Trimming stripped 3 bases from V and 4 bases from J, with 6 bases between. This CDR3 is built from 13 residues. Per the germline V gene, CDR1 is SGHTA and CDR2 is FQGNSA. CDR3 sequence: CASSFVRTGELFF. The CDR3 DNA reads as TGTGCCAGCAGCTTCGTCCGCACCGGGGAGCTGTTTTTT.

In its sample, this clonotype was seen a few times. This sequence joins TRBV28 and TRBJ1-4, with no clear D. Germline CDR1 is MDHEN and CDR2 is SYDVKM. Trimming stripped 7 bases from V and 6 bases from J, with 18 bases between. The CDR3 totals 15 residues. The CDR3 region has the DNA TGTGCCAGCAAAAGCGGTGGGAGATGGGATGAAAAACTGTTTTTT. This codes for CASKSGGRWDEKLFF.